These 16 T cell receptor beta chains share one sample of origin, sequenced in a study of control samples from healthy donors and cancer patients. Some clones are missing from TCRdb's copy, which holds only in-frame ones; the method was immunoSEQ multiplex PCR. The sample records around 120,000 clones, about 95% being singletons. Sequencing was performed on blood. Source of these receptors: a man aged 30-40 years in good health.

The rearrangement uses TRBV11-2 and TRBJ1-4; no firm D call. Looked up from germline, CDR1 is SGHAT and CDR2 is FQNNGV. CDR3 length: 17 residues. With 1 base removed from V and 0 bases from J, the gap between germline ends came to 12 bases. The CDR3 nucleotides read TGTGCCAGCAGCTTAGGGCAGGCGGCTCCAACTAATGAAAAACTGTTTTTT. Its translation is CASSLGQAAPTNEKLFF.

The chain employs TRBV19 and TRBJ2-3; D is ambiguous. The CDR3 consists of 14 residues. Germline lookup yields CDR1 LNHDA and CDR2 SQIVND (reference sequence). The V gene lost 3 bases and the J gene lost 0 bases, with 7 bases spanning the gap. CDR3 residues: CASSIGPSTDTQYF. The CDR3, as DNA: TGTGCCAGTAGTATTGGACCGAGCACAGATACGCAGTATTTT.

The sample holds one count of this clone. The gene calls are TRBV27 and TRBJ2-2; tentatively, D is TRBD1 or TRBD2 (5 bases each). The CDR3 sequence is 13 residues long. Germline-derived CDR1 and CDR2 are MNHEY and SMNVEV (reference sequence). Trimming took off 3 bases at V and 6 bases at J, with 8 bases between the two ends. The CDR3 DNA reads as TGTGCCAGCAGTTTCCTGGGGGCCGGGGAGCTGTTTTTT. Translation: CASSFLGAGELFF.

The rearrangement uses TRBV4-3 and TRBJ2-3; D is undetermined. The V and J ends lost 0 bases and 5 bases respectively, with 9 bases between them. Per the germline V gene, CDR1 is LGHNA and CDR2 is YSLEER. CDR3 length equals 14 residues. CDR3 in amino acids: CASSQDSRQDTQYF. CDR3 sequence (DNA): TGCGCCAGCAGCCAAGATAGTAGGCAAGATACGCAGTATTTT.

This chain links TRBV6-4 with TRBJ2-7; 7 bases map to TRBD2. Looked up from germline, CDR1 is MRHNA and CDR2 is SNTAGT. The junction had 6 bases not matched to a gene; V was cut back by 3 bases and J by 4 bases. The CDR3 length is 14 residues. The CDR3 spells CASSEDGGSYEQYF. Written as DNA, the CDR3 is TGTGCCAGCAGTGAGGACGGGGGGTCATACGAGCAGTACTTC.

In DNA form, the CDR3 reads TGTGCCAGCCCGGGACTCCCACTTAATGAAAAACTGTTTTTT. Its protein product is CASPGLPLNEKLFF. The chain combines TRBV6-5 with TRBJ1-4; a possible D gene is TRBD1 (5 bases). V lost 8 bases to trimming and J lost 4 bases, with 14 bases between them. This CDR3 spans 14 amino acids. Germline V gene data show CDR1 as MNHEY and CDR2 as SVGAGI.

The chain recombines TRBV28 with TRBJ2-3; a possible D gene is TRBD1 (6 bases). The germline CDR1 and CDR2 sequences are MDHEN and SYDVKM. The CDR3 covers 14 residues. V shed 4 bases and J shed 6 bases, with 14 bases lying between them. The DNA for the CDR3 is TGTGCCAGCAGTTCAGGGGCCCACGGCGATACGCAGTATTTT. Translated, it gives CASSSGAHGDTQYF. Looking up the rest from reference TRBV28 and TRBJ2-3 gives the full variable domain: DVKVTQSSRYLVKRTGEKVFLECVQDMDHENMFWYRQDPGLGLRLIYFSYDVKMKEKGDIPEGYSVSREKKERFSLILESASTNQTSMYLCASSSGAHGDTQYFGPGTRLTVL.

The V and J genes are TRBV6-2 or TRBV6-3 and TRBJ1-2; 9 bases agree with TRBD1. CDR1 is MNHEY and CDR2 is SVGEGT in the germline V gene. V dropped 6 bases and J dropped 4; count of bases not matched to a gene: 18. The CDR3 has 18 residues. The CDR3 reads CASSHGGQGASLGYGYTF. DNA for the CDR3: TGTGCCAGCAGCCACGGGGGACAGGGCGCCAGTCTCGGCTATGGCTACACCTTC.

The chain recombines TRBV27 with TRBJ2-1, with 10 bases matching TRBD2. With 3 bases clipped from V and 6 bases from J, the junction kept 2 bases outside the gene matches. This CDR3 is 14 amino acids long. The germline V gene has CDR1 MNHEY and CDR2 SMNVEV (reference sequence). DNA for the CDR3: TGTGCCAGCAGTTTCAGCGGGGGGGGCAATGAGCAGTTCTTC. This encodes CASSFSGGGNEQFF.

The rearrangement uses TRBV27 and TRBJ1-1, with D possibly TRBD1 on 5 matching bases. V was clipped by 4 bases and J by 5 bases, with 20 bases between them. CDR1 and CDR2 (germline): MNHEY, SMNVEV (reference sequence). The CDR3 sequence is 16 residues long. CDR3 coding DNA: TGTGCCAGCAGTTGGGGACCTCAGCTTATTGGGACTGAAGCTTTCTTT. Protein sequence: CASSWGPQLIGTEAFF.

The V and J genes are TRBV28 and TRBJ1-5; no clear D. Trimming pared 3 bases from V and 2 bases from J, leaving 11 bases between. The CDR3 extends over 15 amino acids. The germline gives CDR1 MDHEN, CDR2 SYDVKM. The CDR3 nucleotides read TGTGCCAGCAGTTTCGGCCCTATAGGCAATCAGCCCCAGCATTTT. Its protein is CASSFGPIGNQPQHF.

This clone was observed a single time. The V gene is TRBV19, the J gene TRBJ2-1; 10 bases are a match to TRBD2. Germline V gene data show CDR1 as LNHDA and CDR2 as SQIVND (reference sequence). The V segment lost 6 bases and the J segment 8 bases; nucleotides outside the gene matches: 7. There are 14 residues in the CDR3. CDR3 coding DNA: TGTGCCAGTAGATGGAGCGGGGGGGCGTATGAGCAGTTCTTC. Encoded protein: CASRWSGGAYEQFF.

V and J are TRBV3-1 (or the pseudogene TRBV3-2) and TRBJ1-5; D possibly corresponds to TRBD1 (5 bases). This CDR3 region has 14 residues. Trimming cost V 11 bases and J 2 bases, with 16 bases left between them. Germline lookup yields CDR1 LGHDT and CDR2 YNNKEL (reference sequence). The CDR3 here is CAEPGACGNQPQHF. CDR3 DNA: TGTGCCGAGCCCGGGGCCTGTGGCAATCAGCCCCAGCATTTT.

V gene TRBV27 combines with J gene TRBJ1-5, with 8 bases identical to TRBD1. CDR3 size: 14 residues. The V segment lost 2 bases and the J segment 6 bases; nucleotides outside the gene matches: 3. Germline V lookup: CDR1 MNHEY, CDR2 SMNVEV (reference sequence). The CDR3 bases are TGTGCCAGCAGTTTACAGGGGGCTGGTCAGCCCCAGCATTTT. It is translated as CASSLQGAGQPQHF.

The genes are TRBV7-2 and TRBJ2-3, with 12 positions matching TRBD2. Germline trimming cut 4 bases from V and 3 bases from J; bases unmatched to any gene: 5. This CDR3 has 16 amino acids. Germline V gene sequence: CDR1 SGHTA, CDR2 FQGNSA. The CDR3 region is CASSSLAGGGTDTQYF. CDR3 nucleotide sequence: TGTGCCAGCAGCTCCCTAGCGGGGGGGGGAACAGATACGCAGTATTTT.

V and J are TRBV19 and TRBJ1-5, with 7 bases matching TRBD1. Looked up from germline, CDR1 is LNHDA and CDR2 is SQIVND (reference sequence). V was clipped by 3 bases and J by 7 bases; unmatched bases: 6. This CDR3 region has 14 residues. In nucleotides, the CDR3 is TGTGCCAGTAGTATTAGGGGGCAAGCCCAGCCCCAGCATTTT. It is translated as CASSIRGQAQPQHF.